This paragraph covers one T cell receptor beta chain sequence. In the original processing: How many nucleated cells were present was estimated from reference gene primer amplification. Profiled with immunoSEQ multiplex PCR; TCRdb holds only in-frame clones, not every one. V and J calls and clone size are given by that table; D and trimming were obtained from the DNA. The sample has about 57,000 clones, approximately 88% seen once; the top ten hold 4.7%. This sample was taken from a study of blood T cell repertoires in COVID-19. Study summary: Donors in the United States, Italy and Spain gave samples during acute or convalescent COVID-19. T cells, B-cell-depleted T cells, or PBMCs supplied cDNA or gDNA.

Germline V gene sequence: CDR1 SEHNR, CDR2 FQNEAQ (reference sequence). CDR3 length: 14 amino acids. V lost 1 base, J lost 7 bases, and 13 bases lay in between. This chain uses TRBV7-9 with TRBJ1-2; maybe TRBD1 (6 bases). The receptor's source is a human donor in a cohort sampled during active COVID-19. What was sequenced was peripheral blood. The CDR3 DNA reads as TGTGCCAGCAGCTTAGAGGGCCAGGGGCCTGGCTACACCTTC. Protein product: CASSLEGQGPGYTF.